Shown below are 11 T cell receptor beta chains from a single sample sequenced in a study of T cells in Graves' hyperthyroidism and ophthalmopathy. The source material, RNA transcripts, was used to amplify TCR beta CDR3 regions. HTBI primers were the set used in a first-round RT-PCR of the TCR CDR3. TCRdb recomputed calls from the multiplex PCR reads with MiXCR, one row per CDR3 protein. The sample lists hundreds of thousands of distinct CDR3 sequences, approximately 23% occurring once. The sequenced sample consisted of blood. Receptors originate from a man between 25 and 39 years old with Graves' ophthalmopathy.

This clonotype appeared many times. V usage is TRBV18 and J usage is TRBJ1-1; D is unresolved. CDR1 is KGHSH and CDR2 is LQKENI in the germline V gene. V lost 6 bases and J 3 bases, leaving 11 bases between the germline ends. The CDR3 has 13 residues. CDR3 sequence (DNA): TGTGCCAGCTCGGCCAGCAGCTACACTGAAGCTTTCTTT. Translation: CASSASSYTEAFF.

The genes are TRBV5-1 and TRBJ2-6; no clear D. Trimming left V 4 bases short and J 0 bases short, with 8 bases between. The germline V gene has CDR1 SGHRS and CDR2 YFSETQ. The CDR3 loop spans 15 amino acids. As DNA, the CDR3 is TGCGCCAGCAGCCAGGAGTCCTCTGGGGCCAACGTCCTGACTTTC. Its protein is CASSQESSGANVLTF.

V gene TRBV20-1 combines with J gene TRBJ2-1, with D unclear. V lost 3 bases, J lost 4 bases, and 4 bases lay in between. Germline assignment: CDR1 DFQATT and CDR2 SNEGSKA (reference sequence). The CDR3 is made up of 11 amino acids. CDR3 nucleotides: TGCAGTGCTAGCGGATACAATGAGCAGTTCTTC. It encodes CSASGYNEQFF.

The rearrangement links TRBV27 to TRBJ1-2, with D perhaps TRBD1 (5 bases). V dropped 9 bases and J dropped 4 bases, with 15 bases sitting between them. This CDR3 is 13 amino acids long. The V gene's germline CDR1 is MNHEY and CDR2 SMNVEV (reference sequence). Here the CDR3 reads CARTGAHLYGYTF. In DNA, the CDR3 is TGTGCCAGAACCGGGGCCCACCTCTATGGCTACACCTTC.

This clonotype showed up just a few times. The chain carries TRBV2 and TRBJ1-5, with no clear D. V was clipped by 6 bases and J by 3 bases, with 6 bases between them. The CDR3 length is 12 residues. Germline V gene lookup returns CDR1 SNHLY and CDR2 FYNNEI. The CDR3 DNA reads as TGTGCCAGCAGAGATACCAATCAGCCCCAGCATTTT. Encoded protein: CASRDTNQPQHF.

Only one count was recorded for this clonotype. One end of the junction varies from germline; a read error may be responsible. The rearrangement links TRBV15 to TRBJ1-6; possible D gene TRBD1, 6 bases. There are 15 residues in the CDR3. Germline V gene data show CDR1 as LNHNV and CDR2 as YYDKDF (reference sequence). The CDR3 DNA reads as TGTGCCACCAGCGGAGATACCAGGGGAAATTCACCCCTCCACTTT. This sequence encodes CATSGDTRGNSPLHF. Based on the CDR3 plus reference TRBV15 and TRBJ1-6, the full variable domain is DAMVIQNPRYQVTQFGKPVTLSCSQTLNHNVMYWYQQKSSQAPKLLFHYYDKDFNNEADTPDNFQSRRPNTSFCFLDIRSPGLGDTAMYLCATSGDTRGNSPLHFGNGTRLTVT.

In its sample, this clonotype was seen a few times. CDR3 loop: CASIRQGADNQPQHF. CDR3 nucleotide sequence: TGTGCCAGCATTCGACAGGGGGCTGACAATCAGCCCCAGCATTTT. The V gene is TRBV6-1, the J gene TRBJ1-5, with 10 bases matching TRBD1. This CDR3 has 15 amino acids. CDR1 and CDR2 from the germline V gene are MNHNS and SASEGT. Trimming at V came to 7 bases and at J to 3 bases, leaving 6 bases not matched to a gene.

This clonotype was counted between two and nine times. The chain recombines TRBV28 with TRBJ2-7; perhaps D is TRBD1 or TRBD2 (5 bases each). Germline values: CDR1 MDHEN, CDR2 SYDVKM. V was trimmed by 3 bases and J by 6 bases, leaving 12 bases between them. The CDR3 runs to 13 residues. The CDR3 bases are TGTGCCAGCAGTTTGGGGCTAGCCCTCGAGCAGTACTTC. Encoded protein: CASSLGLALEQYF.

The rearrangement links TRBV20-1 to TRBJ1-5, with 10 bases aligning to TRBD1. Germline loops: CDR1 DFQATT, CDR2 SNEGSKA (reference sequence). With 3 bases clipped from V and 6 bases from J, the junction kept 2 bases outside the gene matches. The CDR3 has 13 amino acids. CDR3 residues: CSASGTGVQPQHF. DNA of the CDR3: TGCAGTGCTAGCGGGACAGGGGTTCAGCCCCAGCATTTT.

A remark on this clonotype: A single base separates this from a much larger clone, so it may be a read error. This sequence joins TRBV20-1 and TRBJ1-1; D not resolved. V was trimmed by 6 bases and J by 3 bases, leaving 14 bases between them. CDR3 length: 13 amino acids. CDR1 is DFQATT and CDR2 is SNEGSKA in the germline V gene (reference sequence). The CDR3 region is CSAPARGHTEAFF. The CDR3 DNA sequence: TGCAGTGCCCCCGCCCGGGGTCACACTGAAGCTTTCTTT.

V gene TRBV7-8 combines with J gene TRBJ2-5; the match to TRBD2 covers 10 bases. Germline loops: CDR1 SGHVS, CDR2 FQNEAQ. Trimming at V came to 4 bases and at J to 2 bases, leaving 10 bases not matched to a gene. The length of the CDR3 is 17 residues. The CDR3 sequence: CASSSPPSTSGQETQYF. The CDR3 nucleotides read TGTGCCAGCAGCTCCCCCCCATCGACTAGCGGGCAAGAGACCCAGTACTTC.